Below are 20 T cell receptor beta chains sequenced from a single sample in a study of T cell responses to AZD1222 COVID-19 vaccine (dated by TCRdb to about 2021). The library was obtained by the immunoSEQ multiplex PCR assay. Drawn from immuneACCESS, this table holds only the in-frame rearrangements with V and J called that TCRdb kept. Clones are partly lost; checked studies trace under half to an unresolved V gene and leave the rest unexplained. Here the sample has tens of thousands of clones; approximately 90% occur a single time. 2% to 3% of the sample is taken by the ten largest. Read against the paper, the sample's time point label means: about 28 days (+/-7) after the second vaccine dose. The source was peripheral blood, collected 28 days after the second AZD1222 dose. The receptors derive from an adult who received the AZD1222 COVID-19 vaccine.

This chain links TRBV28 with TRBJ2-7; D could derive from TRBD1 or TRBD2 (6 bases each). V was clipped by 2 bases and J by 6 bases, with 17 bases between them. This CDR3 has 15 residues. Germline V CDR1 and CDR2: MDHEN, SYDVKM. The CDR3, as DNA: TGTGCCAGCAGTTTACTTGCACAGGGACTGGGCGAGCAGTACTTC. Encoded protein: CASSLLAQGLGEQYF.

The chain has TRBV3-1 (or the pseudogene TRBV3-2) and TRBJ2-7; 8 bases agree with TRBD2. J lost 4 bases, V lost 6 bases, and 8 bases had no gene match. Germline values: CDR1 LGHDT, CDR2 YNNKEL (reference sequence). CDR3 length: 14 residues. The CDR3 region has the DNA TGTGCCAGCAGTAGAGCGGGAGCTTGGTACGAGCAGTACTTC. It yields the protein CASSRAGAWYEQYF.

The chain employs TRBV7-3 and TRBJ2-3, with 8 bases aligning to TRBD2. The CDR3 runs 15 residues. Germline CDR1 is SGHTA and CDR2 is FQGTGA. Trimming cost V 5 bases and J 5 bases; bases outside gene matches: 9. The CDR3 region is CASSAAGVGGDTQYF. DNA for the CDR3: TGTGCCAGCAGCGCAGCGGGAGTGGGTGGAGATACGCAGTATTTT.

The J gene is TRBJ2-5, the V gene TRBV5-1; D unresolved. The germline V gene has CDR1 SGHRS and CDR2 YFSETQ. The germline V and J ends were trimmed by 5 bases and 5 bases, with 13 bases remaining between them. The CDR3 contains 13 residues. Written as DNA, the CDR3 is TGCGCCAGCAGTCCCCAAGGTACGGAGACCCAGTACTTC. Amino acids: CASSPQGTETQYF. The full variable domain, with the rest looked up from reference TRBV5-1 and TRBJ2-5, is KAGVTQTPRYLIKTRGQQVTLSCSPISGHRSVSWYQQTPGQGLQFLFEYFSETQRNKGNFPGRFSGRQFSNSRSEMNVSTLELGDSALYLCASSPQGTETQYFGPGTRLLVL.

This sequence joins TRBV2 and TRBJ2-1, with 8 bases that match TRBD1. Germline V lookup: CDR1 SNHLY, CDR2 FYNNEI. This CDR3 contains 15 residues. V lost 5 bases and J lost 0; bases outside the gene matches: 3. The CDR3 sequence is CASSWTGSSYNEQFF. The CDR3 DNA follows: TGTGCCAGCAGTTGGACAGGGAGCTCCTACAATGAGCAGTTCTTC.

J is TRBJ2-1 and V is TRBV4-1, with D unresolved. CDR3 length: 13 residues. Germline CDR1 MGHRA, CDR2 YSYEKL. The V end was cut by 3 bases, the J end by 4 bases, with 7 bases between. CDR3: CASSQGPYNEQFF. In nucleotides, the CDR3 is TGCGCCAGCAGCCAGGGTCCTTACAATGAGCAGTTCTTC.

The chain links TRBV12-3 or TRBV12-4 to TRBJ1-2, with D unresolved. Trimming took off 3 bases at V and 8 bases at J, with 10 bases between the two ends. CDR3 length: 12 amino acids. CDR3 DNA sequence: TGTGCCAGCAGTTTTAGCCCGGGGGGCTACACCTTC. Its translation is CASSFSPGGYTF.

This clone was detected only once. The CDR3 bases are TGCGCCAGCAGCACGGACACAAACCTCGACGAGCAGTACTTC. Its protein is CASSTDTNLDEQYF. The V gene is TRBV5-1, the J gene TRBJ2-7; weak D call: TRBD1 (5 bases). CDR3 length: 14 amino acids. The germline V and J ends were trimmed by 4 bases and 5 bases, with 16 bases remaining between them. The V gene's germline CDR1 is SGHRS and CDR2 YFSETQ.

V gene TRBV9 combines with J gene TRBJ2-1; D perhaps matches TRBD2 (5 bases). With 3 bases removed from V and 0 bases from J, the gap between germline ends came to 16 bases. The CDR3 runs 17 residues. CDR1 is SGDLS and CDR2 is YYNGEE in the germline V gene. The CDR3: CASSAVARLLSYNEQFF. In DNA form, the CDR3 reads TGTGCCAGCAGCGCCGTAGCAAGACTACTCTCCTACAATGAGCAGTTCTTC. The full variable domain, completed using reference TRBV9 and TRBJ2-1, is DSGVTQTPKHLITATGQRVTLRCSPRSGDLSVYWYQQSLDQGLQFLIQYYNGEERAKGNILERFSAQQFPDLHSELNLSSLELGDSALYFCASSAVARLLSYNEQFFGPGTRLTVL.

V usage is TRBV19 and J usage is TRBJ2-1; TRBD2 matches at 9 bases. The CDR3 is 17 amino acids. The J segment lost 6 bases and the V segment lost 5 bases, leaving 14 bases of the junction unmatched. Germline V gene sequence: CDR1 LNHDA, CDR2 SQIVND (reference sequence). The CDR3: CASSLLSSGIGANEQFF. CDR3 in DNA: TGTGCCAGTAGTCTCCTTTCTAGCGGGATAGGTGCCAATGAGCAGTTCTTC.

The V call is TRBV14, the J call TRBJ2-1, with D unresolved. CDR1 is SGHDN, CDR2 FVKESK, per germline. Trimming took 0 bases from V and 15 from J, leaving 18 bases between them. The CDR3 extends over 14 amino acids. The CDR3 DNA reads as TGTGCCAGCAGCCAAGATCAACGGCCCCCGGTTCTGTTCTTC. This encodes CASSQDQRPPVLFF.

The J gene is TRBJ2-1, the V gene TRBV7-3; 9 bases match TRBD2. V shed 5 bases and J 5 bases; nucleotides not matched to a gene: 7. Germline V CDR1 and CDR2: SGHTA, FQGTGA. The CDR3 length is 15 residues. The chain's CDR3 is CASSPGGRANNEQFF. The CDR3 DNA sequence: TGTGCCAGCAGCCCCGGCGGGAGGGCAAACAATGAGCAGTTCTTC.

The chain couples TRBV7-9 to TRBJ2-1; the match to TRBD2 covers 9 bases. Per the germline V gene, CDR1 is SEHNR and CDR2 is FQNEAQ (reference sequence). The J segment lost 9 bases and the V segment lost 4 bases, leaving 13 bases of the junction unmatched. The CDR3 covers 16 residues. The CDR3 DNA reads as TGTGCCAGCAGCTCCTCCCCGGGACTAGCTTGGGGTGAGCAGTTCTTC. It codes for CASSSSPGLAWGEQFF.

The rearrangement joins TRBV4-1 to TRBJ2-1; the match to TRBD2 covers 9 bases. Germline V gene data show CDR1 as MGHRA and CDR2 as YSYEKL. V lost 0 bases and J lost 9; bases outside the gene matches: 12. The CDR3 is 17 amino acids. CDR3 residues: CASSQDLRASGTLEQFF. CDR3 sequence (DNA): TGCGCCAGCAGCCAAGATCTGAGGGCTAGCGGGACGCTTGAGCAGTTCTTC.

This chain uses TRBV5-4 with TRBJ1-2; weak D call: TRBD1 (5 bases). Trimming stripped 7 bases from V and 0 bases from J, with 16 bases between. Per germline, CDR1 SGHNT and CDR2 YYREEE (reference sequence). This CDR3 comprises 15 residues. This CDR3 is CASASGRDPNYGYTF. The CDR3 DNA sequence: TGTGCCAGCGCATCCGGCAGGGACCCTAACTATGGCTACACCTTC.

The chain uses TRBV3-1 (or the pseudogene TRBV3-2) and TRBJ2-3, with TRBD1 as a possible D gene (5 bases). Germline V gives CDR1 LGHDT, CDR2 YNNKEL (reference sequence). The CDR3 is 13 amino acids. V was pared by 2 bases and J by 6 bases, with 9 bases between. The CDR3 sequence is CASSQSSGDTQYF. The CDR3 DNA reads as TGTGCCAGCAGCCAAAGTTCAGGGGATACGCAGTATTTT.

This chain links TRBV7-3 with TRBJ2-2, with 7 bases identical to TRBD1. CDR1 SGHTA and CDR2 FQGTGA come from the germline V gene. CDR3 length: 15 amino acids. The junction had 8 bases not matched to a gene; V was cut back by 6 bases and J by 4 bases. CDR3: CASRKETGLTGELFF. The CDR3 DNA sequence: TGTGCCAGCAGAAAAGAGACAGGGCTCACCGGGGAGCTGTTTTTT.

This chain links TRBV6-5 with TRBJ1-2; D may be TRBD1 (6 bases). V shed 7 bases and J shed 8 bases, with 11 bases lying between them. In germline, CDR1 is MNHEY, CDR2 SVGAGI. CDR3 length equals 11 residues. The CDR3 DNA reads TGTGCCAGCATCTCTCAGGGGGGCTACACCTTC. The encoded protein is CASISQGGYTF.

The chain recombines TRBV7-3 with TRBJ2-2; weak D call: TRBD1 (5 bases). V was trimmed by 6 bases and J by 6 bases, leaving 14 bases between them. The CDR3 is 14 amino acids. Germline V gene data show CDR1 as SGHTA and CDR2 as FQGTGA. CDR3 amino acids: CASSGWQGAGELFF. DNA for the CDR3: TGTGCCAGCAGTGGATGGCAGGGTGCCGGGGAGCTGTTTTTT.

CDR3 bases: TGTGCCAGCCAGAACAGCGGGAGAGCAGATACGCAGTATTTT. This translates into CASQNSGRADTQYF. The chain is built from TRBV2 and TRBJ2-3; TRBD2 matches at 8 bases. CDR1 SNHLY and CDR2 FYNNEI come from the germline V gene. Trimming at V came to 8 bases and at J to 4 bases, leaving 8 bases not matched to a gene. CDR3 length: 14 residues.